The 20 T cell receptor beta chains below come from one sample, sequenced in a study of OX40 agonist ivuxolimab in advanced cancers. Libraries were prepared by immunoSEQ multiplex PCR; TCRdb keeps only in-frame clonotypes and omits some of them. Of roughly 70,000 clones listed, over 75% are singletons. The material sequenced was CD4+ or CD8+ T cells sorted from blood, taken in a trial of the OX40 agonist ivuxolimab. Source of these receptors: an adult with an advanced solid tumor such as melanoma, head and neck, liver or kidney cancer.

This rearrangement joins TRBV6-6 to TRBJ2-7; perhaps TRBD1 as D (5 bases). Trimming took 7 bases from V and 3 from J, leaving 13 bases between them. Looked up from germline, CDR1 is MNHNY and CDR2 is SVGAGI (reference sequence). The CDR3 runs 13 residues. As DNA, the CDR3 is TGTGCCAGCACCCCCGGGCAGGGCTACGAGCAGTACTTC. The encoded protein is CASTPGQGYEQYF.

The chain recombines TRBV7-9 with TRBJ2-2; D perhaps matches TRBD1 (6 bases). In germline, CDR1 is SEHNR, CDR2 FQNEAQ (reference sequence). This CDR3 has 14 residues. V lost 3 bases, J lost 1 base, and 6 bases lay in between. The CDR3 nucleotides read TGTGCCAGCAGCTTGGGACAGAACACCGGGGAGCTGTTTTTT. Protein sequence: CASSLGQNTGELFF.

The rearrangement links TRBV5-6 to TRBJ1-2; D gene uncertain. The CDR3 has 15 residues. V was trimmed by 4 bases and J by 8 bases, leaving 21 bases between them. Germline CDR1 is SGHDT and CDR2 is YYEEEE. The CDR3 protein is CASSKLDTRGLGYTF. The CDR3 nucleotides are TGTGCCAGCAGCAAACTGGATACACGGGGTTTAGGCTACACCTTC.

The chain has TRBV11-2 and TRBJ1-4, with TRBD1 identical over 8 bases. With 2 bases clipped from V and 5 bases from J, the junction kept 4 bases outside the gene matches. The CDR3 is made up of 15 amino acids. In germline, CDR1 is SGHAT, CDR2 FQNNGV. This CDR3 reads CASSLRQGINEKLFF. In DNA form, the CDR3 reads TGTGCCAGCAGCTTAAGACAGGGGATAAATGAAAAACTGTTTTTT.

The CDR3 sequence: CASSQSSNQPQHF. The CDR3 region has the DNA TGCGCCAGCAGTCAATCCAGCAATCAGCCCCAGCATTTT. The chain combines TRBV23-1 with TRBJ1-5; D gene unclear. TRBV23-1 is an open reading frame whose function is uncertain. This CDR3 has 13 amino acids. The germline V and J ends were trimmed by 0 bases and 1 base, with 1 base remaining between them.

The chain recombines TRBV4-2 with TRBJ2-7, with a weak D call TRBD2 (6 bases). Deletions cut 1 base from V and 7 bases from J, with 20 bases between. The germline V gene has CDR1 LGHNA and CDR2 YNFKEQ. CDR3 length: 16 amino acids. CDR3 DNA: TGTGCCAGCAGCCAAGTATCGGGACTCCCCGCCGGAGAGCAGTACTTC. This codes for CASSQVSGLPAGEQYF.

This clone has just one count. The chain is built from TRBV28 and TRBJ1-5; a possible D gene is TRBD1 (6 bases). The V and J ends lost 3 bases and 6 bases respectively, with 15 bases between them. Germline assignment: CDR1 MDHEN and CDR2 SYDVKM. The CDR3 is 15 residues long. CDR3 sequence reads: CASSFGGPRSQPQHF. DNA of the CDR3: TGTGCCAGCAGTTTTGGGGGGCCCCGAAGTCAGCCCCAGCATTTT.

This chain joins TRBV4-2 and TRBJ2-1; D is possibly TRBD1 or TRBD2 (5 bases each). The V gene lost 3 bases and the J gene lost 7 bases, with 16 bases spanning the gap. This CDR3 is built from 15 residues. In germline, CDR1 is LGHNA, CDR2 YNFKEQ. For the CDR3, the DNA is TGTGCCAGCAGCCAGCATCCTCTAGCAGGGAATGAGCAGTTCTTC. Protein sequence: CASSQHPLAGNEQFF.

The chain links TRBV6-1 to TRBJ1-1, with TRBD1 as a possible D gene (6 bases). The germline CDR1 and CDR2 sequences are MNHNS and SASEGT. The CDR3 extends over 12 amino acids. The ends were cut back, 6 bases at V and 8 bases at J, with 13 bases in the middle. CDR3 in amino acids: CASRGGRGEAFF. The CDR3 nucleotides are TGTGCCAGCAGGGGGGGAAGGGGGGAAGCTTTCTTT.

The V gene is TRBV28, the J gene TRBJ2-2; D not certain. The ends were cut back, 3 bases at V and 5 bases at J, with 7 bases in the middle. CDR3 length: 13 residues. Germline values: CDR1 MDHEN, CDR2 SYDVKM. As DNA, the CDR3 is TGTGCCAGCAGTTTTACGAGAACCGGGGAGCTGTTTTTT. This codes for CASSFTRTGELFF.

The genes are TRBV9 and TRBJ2-2, with D perhaps TRBD1 (6 bases). V was pared by 0 bases and J by 1 base, with 7 bases between. This CDR3 contains 15 residues. Germline V gives CDR1 SGDLS, CDR2 YYNGEE. CDR3 DNA sequence: TGTGCCAGCAGCGTAGTGGGACAGAACACCGGGGAGCTGTTTTTT. Residues: CASSVVGQNTGELFF.

The chain has TRBV6-6 and TRBJ2-3; D gene ambiguous. Germline CDR1 is MNHNY and CDR2 is SVGAGI (reference sequence). The V and J ends lost 6 bases and 5 bases respectively, with 9 bases between them. CDR3 length equals 12 residues. The CDR3 DNA reads TGTGCCAGCAGCCCATCGGTAGATACGCAGTATTTT. Amino acid sequence: CASSPSVDTQYF.

This sequence joins TRBV11-2 and TRBJ2-7, with D possibly matching TRBD2 (6 bases). This CDR3 comprises 15 residues. CDR1 SGHAT and CDR2 FQNNGV come from the germline V gene. The V end lost 3 bases, the J end lost 4 bases, and 16 bases lay between the germline ends. The CDR3 sequence: CASSLTGVVVYEQYF. CDR3 DNA: TGTGCCAGCAGCTTGACGGGAGTTGTAGTGTACGAGCAGTACTTC.

The CDR3 protein is CASSQEGGQKNYGYTF. For the CDR3, the DNA is TGTGCCAGCAGCCAAGAAGGTGGTCAGAAAAACTATGGCTACACCTTC. The V gene is TRBV4-2, the J gene TRBJ1-2; no clear D gene. The ends were cut back, 0 bases at V and 2 bases at J, with 13 bases in the middle. This CDR3 region has 16 residues. Germline assignment: CDR1 LGHNA and CDR2 YNFKEQ.

This clone was counted only a few times. V and J are TRBV27 and TRBJ1-5; no clear D. V was shortened by 3 bases and J by 1 base, with 13 bases between the two germline ends. The germline V gene has CDR1 MNHEY and CDR2 SMNVEV (reference sequence). The CDR3 is 16 amino acids. The CDR3 loop is CASSLGFGQSNQPQHF. The CDR3 coding sequence is TGTGCCAGCAGTTTGGGGTTTGGGCAGAGCAATCAGCCCCAGCATTTT.

The chain employs TRBV27 and TRBJ2-3; 8 positions agree with TRBD1. Losses at the gene ends were 8 bases for V and 4 bases for J; bases not matched to a gene: 8. Germline CDR1 and CDR2: MNHEY and SMNVEV (reference sequence). This CDR3 region has 14 residues. This CDR3 reads CASAAGGAADTQYF. In nucleotides, the CDR3 is TGTGCCAGCGCAGCAGGGGGCGCGGCAGATACGCAGTATTTT.

V gene TRBV30 combines with J gene TRBJ2-1; TRBD2 agrees at 9 bases. With 2 bases clipped from V and 3 bases from J, the junction kept 5 bases outside the gene matches. The CDR3 runs 15 residues. Germline CDR1 is GTSNPN and CDR2 is SVGIG (reference sequence). The CDR3 loop reads CAWSRGTSRYNEQFF. The CDR3 nucleotides are TGTGCCTGGAGTAGGGGGACTAGCCGCTACAATGAGCAGTTCTTC. The whole variable domain, filled in from reference TRBV30 and TRBJ2-1, reads SQTIHQWPATLVQPVGSPLSLECTVEGTSNPNLYWYRQAAGRGLQLLFYSVGIGQISSEVPQNLSASRPQDRQFILSSKKLLLSDSGFYLCAWSRGTSRYNEQFFGPGTRLTVL.

This clone came up a few times. The chain has TRBV10-3 and TRBJ1-4; 7 positions agree with TRBD1. The CDR3 totals 19 residues. V shed 0 bases, J shed 0 bases, and the junction held 10 bases outside the gene matches. In germline, CDR1 is ENHRY, CDR2 SYGVKD. CDR3 amino acids: CAISESRQGAIATNEKLFF. In DNA, the CDR3 is TGTGCCATCAGTGAGTCAAGACAGGGTGCGATTGCAACTAATGAAAAACTGTTTTTT.

This chain joins TRBV20-1 and TRBJ2-5; the D is unclear. Germline V gene lookup returns CDR1 DFQATT and CDR2 SNEGSKA (reference sequence). The CDR3 is 11 amino acids. V was trimmed by 6 bases and J by 3 bases, leaving 8 bases between them. The CDR3: CSALSEETQYF. CDR3 DNA sequence: TGCAGTGCCCTGTCGGAAGAGACCCAGTACTTC.

This clone was seen more than once but under ten times. V and J are TRBV7-9 and TRBJ2-2; possibly TRBD2 for D (5 bases). Per the germline V gene, CDR1 is SEHNR and CDR2 is FQNEAQ (reference sequence). V lost 10 bases and J lost 1, with 10 bases in between. CDR3 length equals 13 residues. The CDR3 bases are TGTGCCACCGGGGTAGGGAACACCGGGGAGCTGTTTTTT. Its protein product is CATGVGNTGELFF.